Each of the 21 T cell receptor beta chains below was sequenced from the same sample in a study of blood T cell repertoires in COVID-19. Here immunoSEQ multiplex PCR was the method, and the copy in TCRdb shows in-frame clones only, minus some. Found here are about 250,000 clones, around 86% of them singletons; the top ten hold 5.5% to 6.5%. The sequenced material came from peripheral blood. These receptor sequences come from a woman aged 80 or older with COVID-19, enrolled during active disease.

Of note for this clone: Additional DNA sequences in this sample encode the identical CDR3. This chain connects TRBV7-2 to TRBJ1-1, with 7 bases aligning to TRBD1. This CDR3 spans 14 amino acids. V dropped 2 bases and J dropped 2; count of bases not matched to a gene: 2. CDR1 and CDR2 from the germline V gene are SGHTA and FQGNSA. CDR3: CASSLRTGNTEAFF. In nucleotides, the CDR3 is TGTGCCAGCAGCTTAAGGACAGGCAACACTGAAGCTTTCTTT.

The V gene is TRBV6-5, the J gene TRBJ1-2; D remains ambiguous. The CDR3 totals 15 residues. With 0 bases removed from V and 0 bases from J, the gap between germline ends came to 8 bases. The V gene's germline CDR1 is MNHEY and CDR2 SVGAGI. In nucleotides, the CDR3 is TGTGCCAGCAGTTACTCGGGCAGTACTAACTATGGCTACACCTTC. This translates into CASSYSGSTNYGYTF.

The V gene is TRBV24-1, the J gene TRBJ1-2; 7 positions match TRBD1. CDR1 and CDR2 from the germline V gene are KGHDR and SFDVKD. Losses at the gene ends were 4 bases for V and 8 bases for J; bases not matched to a gene: 9. The CDR3 contains 14 residues. The CDR3 reads CATSDPRGSGGYTF. As DNA, the CDR3 is TGTGCCACCAGTGACCCCAGGGGGTCTGGAGGCTACACCTTC.

The V gene is TRBV19, the J gene TRBJ1-1; no firm D call. CDR1 is LNHDA, CDR2 SQIVND, per germline (reference sequence). The CDR3 spans 16 residues. V gave up 5 bases and J gave up 0 bases, with 16 bases separating them. The chain's CDR3 is CASSEPYRVVNTEAFF. DNA for the CDR3: TGTGCCAGTAGTGAGCCATATCGAGTGGTGAACACTGAAGCTTTCTTT.

J is TRBJ2-5 and V is TRBV6-5; 11 positions match TRBD1. This CDR3 is built from 15 residues. Trimming cost V 7 bases and J 5 bases; bases outside gene matches: 9. In germline, CDR1 is MNHEY, CDR2 SVGAGI. In DNA, the CDR3 is TGTGCCAGCACCTTGGGACAGGGGGGAGGTGAGACCCAGTACTTC. Translation gives CASTLGQGGGETQYF.

V gene TRBV6-2 or TRBV6-3 combines with J gene TRBJ2-2; 8 bases are shared with TRBD1. Germline values: CDR1 MNHEY, CDR2 SVGEGT. The ends lost 5 bases at V and 7 bases at J; junction bases unmatched: 3. CDR3 length equals 13 residues. The CDR3 spells CASSDRGVGELFF. CDR3 nucleotides: TGTGCCAGCAGTGACAGGGGCGTCGGGGAGCTGTTTTTT.

The chain couples TRBV29-1 to TRBJ2-7, with TRBD1 identical over 7 bases. V lost 7 bases to trimming and J lost 4 bases; unmatched junction nucleotides: 7. The length of the CDR3 is 12 residues. In germline, CDR1 is SQVTM, CDR2 ANQGSEA. CDR3 sequence: CSGAGGGYEQYF. The DNA of the CDR3 is TGCAGCGGGGCAGGGGGTGGGTACGAGCAGTACTTC.

The V and J genes are TRBV19 and TRBJ2-2, with 13 bases fitting TRBD2. Losses at the gene ends were 10 bases for V and 4 bases for J; bases not matched to a gene: 6. The CDR3 loop spans 15 amino acids. The V gene's germline CDR1 is LNHDA and CDR2 SQIVND (reference sequence). The CDR3 protein is CATRTSGGGTGELFF. CDR3 bases: TGTGCCACCAGGACTAGCGGGGGTGGCACCGGGGAGCTGTTTTTT.

Notes on this clone: The germline gene is not matched at one end of the junction; a read error may be the cause. The V call is TRBV28, the J call TRBJ1-2; a possible D gene is TRBD1 (6 bases). Germline V lookup: CDR1 MDHEN, CDR2 SYDVKM. The length of the CDR3 is 11 residues. The CDR3 DNA reads as TGTGCCAGCAGCATTCGGGGACACGCCGACTTC. It yields the protein CASSIRGHADF.

The rearrangement links TRBV6-1 to TRBJ1-5; 7 bases match TRBD1. The CDR3 covers 13 residues. Looked up from germline, CDR1 is MNHNS and CDR2 is SASEGT. Trimming cost V 1 base and J 7 bases; bases outside gene matches: 1. CDR3 DNA: TGTGCCAGCAGTGAAGAGACAGGGCAGCCCCAGCATTTT. Protein sequence: CASSEETGQPQHF.

The rearrangement joins TRBV29-1 to TRBJ1-2; D is possibly TRBD1 (6 bases). Germline lookup yields CDR1 SQVTM and CDR2 ANQGSEA. This CDR3 comprises 13 residues. Trimming removed 7 bases at V and 2 bases at J, with 14 bases between. As DNA, the CDR3 is TGCAGCGCCGCGACAGGAGCCAACTATGGCTACACCTTC. Translating it yields CSAATGANYGYTF. Complete variable domain (other parts from reference TRBV29-1 and TRBJ1-2): SAVISQKPSRDICQRGTSLTIQCQVDSQVTMMFWYRQQPGQSLTLIATANQGSEATYESGFVIDKFPISRPNLTFSTLTVSNMSPEDSSIYLCSAATGANYGYTFGSGTRLTVV.

The chain links TRBV18 to TRBJ2-3; D is perhaps TRBD1 (5 bases). Looked up from germline, CDR1 is KGHSH and CDR2 is LQKENI. Trimming cost V 4 bases and J 4 bases, with 6 bases left between them. This CDR3 is built from 12 residues. This chain's CDR3 is CASSHRSDTQYF. The CDR3, as DNA: TGTGCCAGCTCACACAGGTCAGATACGCAGTATTTT.

This clone was observed a single time. The J gene is TRBJ2-1, the V gene TRBV28; 9 bases align to TRBD1. Germline-derived CDR1 and CDR2 are MDHEN and SYDVKM. The CDR3 spans 12 residues. With 6 bases clipped from V and 10 bases from J, the junction kept 4 bases outside the gene matches. In DNA form, the CDR3 reads TGTGCCAGCAGACAGGGGGCAAAGGAGCAGTTCTTC. Translation: CASRQGAKEQFF.

The V gene is TRBV2, the J gene TRBJ2-2, with TRBD2 as a possible D gene (5 bases). The CDR3 spans 17 residues. V was pared by 8 bases and J by 1 base, with 20 bases between. CDR1 and CDR2 from the germline V gene are SNHLY and FYNNEI. The CDR3 nucleotides read TGTGCCAGCGCCGACCATAACGCGGGCAAGAACACCGGGGAGCTGTTTTTT. Its protein is CASADHNAGKNTGELFF. The full variable domain, rest sourced from reference TRBV2 and TRBJ2-2, is EPEVTQTPSHQVTQMGQEVILRCVPISNHLYFYWYRQILGQKVEFLVSFYNNEISEKSEIFDDQFSVERPDGSNFTLKIRSTKLEDSAMYFCASADHNAGKNTGELFFGEGSRLTVL.

J is TRBJ1-2 and V is TRBV11-3; D gene unclear. This CDR3 contains 16 residues. V dropped 4 bases and J dropped 4 bases, with 19 bases sitting between them. The germline V gene has CDR1 SGHNT and CDR2 YENEEA. CDR3 loop: CASSSYPRVESYGYTF. The DNA for the CDR3 is TGTGCCAGCAGCTCCTATCCGCGGGTGGAGAGCTATGGCTACACCTTC.

This chain connects TRBV5-6 to TRBJ1-5; tentative D call: TRBD1 (5 bases). V was cut by 2 bases and J by 6 bases, with 18 bases left in between. Germline loops: CDR1 SGHDT, CDR2 YYEEEE. The CDR3 length is 16 residues. The CDR3 region has the DNA TGTGCCAGCAGCTTAGAAGGACAAACGGCAGTTCAGCCCCAGCATTTT. Translated: CASSLEGQTAVQPQHF.

The chain carries TRBV6-4 and TRBJ2-1; unclear D gene. The CDR3 contains 13 residues. Trimming pared 4 bases from V and 7 bases from J, leaving 11 bases between. CDR1 and CDR2 from the germline V gene are MRHNA and SNTAGT. The CDR3 region is CASSGEMWNEQFF. Here the CDR3 DNA reads TGTGCCAGCAGTGGTGAGATGTGGAATGAGCAGTTCTTC.

The chain recombines TRBV2 with TRBJ1-1, with 8 bases identical to TRBD1. The germline V gene has CDR1 SNHLY and CDR2 FYNNEI. The CDR3 covers 15 residues. Trimming took 7 bases from V and 1 from J; bases not matched to a gene: 8. As DNA, the CDR3 is TGTGCCAGCAAGGCGGGACAGGCGAAGAACACTGAAGCTTTCTTT. This codes for CASKAGQAKNTEAFF. Using reference TRBV2 and TRBJ1-1 for the parts outside the CDR3, the full variable domain is EPEVTQTPSHQVTQMGQEVILRCVPISNHLYFYWYRQILGQKVEFLVSFYNNEISEKSEIFDDQFSVERPDGSNFTLKIRSTKLEDSAMYFCASKAGQAKNTEAFFGQGTRLTVV.

This clone was detected only a few times. The J gene is TRBJ1-6, the V gene TRBV18; D unresolved. This CDR3 is built from 15 residues. V was cut by 3 bases and J by 2 bases, with 8 bases left in between. The V gene's germline CDR1 is KGHSH and CDR2 LQKENI. This chain's CDR3 is CASSPSEPYNSPLHF. CDR3 bases: TGTGCCAGCTCACCGTCCGAGCCCTATAATTCACCCCTCCACTTT.

The chain employs TRBV28 and TRBJ1-2, with D unclear. Looked up from germline, CDR1 is MDHEN and CDR2 is SYDVKM. V lost 9 bases to trimming and J lost 4 bases, with 15 bases between them. The CDR3 totals 13 residues. The CDR3 sequence is CASAPLRGYGYTF. CDR3 in DNA: TGTGCCAGTGCCCCTCTGCGAGGCTATGGCTACACCTTC.

This chain links TRBV6-5 with TRBJ1-3; tentatively, D is TRBD1 (5 bases). The CDR3 contains 13 residues. V was cut by 9 bases and J by 4 bases, with 13 bases left in between. From germline, CDR1 is MNHEY and CDR2 SVGAGI. DNA for the CDR3: TGTGCCAGTTCAGGGTTCTCGGGAAACACCATATATTTT. The encoded protein is CASSGFSGNTIYF.